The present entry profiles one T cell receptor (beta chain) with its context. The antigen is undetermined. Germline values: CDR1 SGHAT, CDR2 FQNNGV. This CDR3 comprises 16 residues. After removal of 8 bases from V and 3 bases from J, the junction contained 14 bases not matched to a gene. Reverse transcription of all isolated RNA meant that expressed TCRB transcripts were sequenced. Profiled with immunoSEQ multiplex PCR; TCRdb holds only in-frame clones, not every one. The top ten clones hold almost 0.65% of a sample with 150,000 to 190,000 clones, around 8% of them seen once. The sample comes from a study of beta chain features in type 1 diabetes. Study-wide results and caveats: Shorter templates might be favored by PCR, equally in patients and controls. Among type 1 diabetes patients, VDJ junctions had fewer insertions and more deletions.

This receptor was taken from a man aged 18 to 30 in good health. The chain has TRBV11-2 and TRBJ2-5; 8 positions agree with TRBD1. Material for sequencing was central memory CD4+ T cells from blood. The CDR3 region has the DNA TGTGCCAGCCCCTTAGGGGGAAGACAGGGGAAAGAGACCCAGTACTTC. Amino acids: CASPLGGRQGKETQYF.